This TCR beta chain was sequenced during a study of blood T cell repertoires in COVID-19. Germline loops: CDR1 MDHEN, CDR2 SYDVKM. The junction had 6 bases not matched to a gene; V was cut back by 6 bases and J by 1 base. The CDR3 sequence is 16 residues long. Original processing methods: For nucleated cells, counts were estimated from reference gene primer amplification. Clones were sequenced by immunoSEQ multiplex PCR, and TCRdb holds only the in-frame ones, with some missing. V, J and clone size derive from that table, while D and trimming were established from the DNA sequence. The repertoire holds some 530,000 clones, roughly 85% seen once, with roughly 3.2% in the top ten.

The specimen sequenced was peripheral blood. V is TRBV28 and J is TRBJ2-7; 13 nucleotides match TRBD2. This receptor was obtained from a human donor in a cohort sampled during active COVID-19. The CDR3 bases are TGTGCCAGCAGCCCTCTGACTAGCGGGAGGTCCTACGAGCAGTACTTC. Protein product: CASSPLTSGRSYEQYF.